The 11 T cell receptor beta chains below were found in one sample sequenced in a study of blood T cell repertoires in COVID-19. Repertoires were generated with immunoSEQ multiplex PCR, while TCRdb's copy carries only in-frame clones and drops some. The sample has 140,000 to 150,000 clones, over 65% seen once; the top ten hold roughly 17%. Sample: peripheral blood. Every receptor here comes from a man in his fifties or sixties with acute or convalescent COVID-19.

The chain carries TRBV18 and TRBJ1-3; TRBD1 aligns across 9 bases. CDR1 and CDR2 (germline): KGHSH, LQKENI. There are 16 residues in the CDR3. J was trimmed by 3 bases and V by 0 bases; bases with no gene match: 3. DNA for the CDR3: TGTGCCAGCTCACCACCGGGACAGGGACTTGGAAACACCATATATTTT. Amino acids: CASSPPGQGLGNTIYF. Supplemented by reference TRBV18 and TRBJ1-3, the full variable domain reads NAGVMQNPRHLVRRRGQEARLRCSPMKGHSHVYWYRQLPEEGLKFMVYLQKENIIDESGMPKERFSAEFPKEGPSILRIQQVVRGDSAAYFCASSPPGQGLGNTIYFGEGSWLTVV.

In DNA, the CDR3 is TGTGCCAGCAGCCCTCGACTAGCGGGGGACACAGATACGCAGTATTTT. It specifies CASSPRLAGDTDTQYF. V and J are TRBV5-4 and TRBJ2-3; 12 positions agree with TRBD2. The CDR3 consists of 16 residues. CDR1 SGHNT and CDR2 YYREEE come from the germline V gene (reference sequence). V dropped 4 bases and J dropped 2; count of bases not matched to a gene: 5.

This clone was recorded a few times. The rearrangement uses TRBV27 and TRBJ1-6; no reliable D call. The CDR3 is 15 amino acids. The germline V gene encodes CDR1 MNHEY and CDR2 SMNVEV (reference sequence). Trimming took off 1 base at V and 7 bases at J, with 11 bases between the two ends. CDR3 in DNA: TGTGCCAGCAGTTTATTATTACGAGGGAATTCACCCCTCCACTTT. Translation gives CASSLLLRGNSPLHF.

This chain joins TRBV18 and TRBJ2-7, with 7 bases identical to TRBD1. The trim removed 3 bases at V and 4 bases at J, leaving 9 bases unmatched. This CDR3 region has 15 residues. CDR1 KGHSH and CDR2 LQKENI come from the germline V gene. CDR3: CASSPVRDSLYEQYF. In nucleotides, the CDR3 is TGTGCCAGCTCACCCGTCAGGGACAGCCTATACGAGCAGTACTTC. Full variable domain (remainder filled in from reference TRBV18 and TRBJ2-7): NAGVMQNPRHLVRRRGQEARLRCSPMKGHSHVYWYRQLPEEGLKFMVYLQKENIIDESGMPKERFSAEFPKEGPSILRIQQVVRGDSAAYFCASSPVRDSLYEQYFGPGTRLTVT.

Note on this clone: The junction does not match germline at one end; this may be a read error. The chain combines TRBV5-1 with TRBJ1-1; 9 bases map to TRBD1. CDR1 SGHRS and CDR2 YFSETQ come from the germline V gene. This CDR3 is 15 amino acids long. The CDR3 loop is CASSPGQGLKTEAFF. The CDR3 DNA reads as TGCGCCAGCAGCCCTGGACAGGGGTTGAAAACTGAAGCTTTCTTT.

The chain combines TRBV2 with TRBJ2-1; TRBD2 aligns across 13 bases. Germline lookup yields CDR1 SNHLY and CDR2 FYNNEI. The J segment lost 15 bases and the V segment lost 6 bases, leaving 26 bases of the junction unmatched. This CDR3 region has 19 residues. The CDR3 DNA is TGTGCCAGCAGGGGAGCCGGGACTAGCGGGACCCAATCAAGAGGGCTTCGGTTCTTC. It is translated as CASRGAGTSGTQSRGLRFF.

V gene TRBV18 combines with J gene TRBJ1-2, with D possibly being TRBD1 (5 bases). Per germline, CDR1 KGHSH and CDR2 LQKENI. The CDR3 is made up of 14 amino acids. Deletions cut 0 bases from V and 7 bases from J, with 12 bases between. The CDR3 loop is CASSPPWQGAGYTF. The CDR3 DNA is TGTGCCAGCTCACCACCATGGCAGGGCGCTGGCTACACCTTC.

The chain uses TRBV11-3 and TRBJ1-1; 12 bases line up with TRBD1. After removal of 4 bases from V and 5 bases from J, the junction contained 2 bases not matched to a gene. Looked up from germline, CDR1 is SGHNT and CDR2 is YENEEA. The CDR3 contains 14 residues. The DNA of the CDR3 is TGTGCCAGCAGCTCGGGACAGGGGGCAACTGAAGCTTTCTTT. Encoded protein: CASSSGQGATEAFF.

This chain links TRBV5-1 with TRBJ1-6; D possibly corresponds to TRBD1 (6 bases). CDR3 size: 17 residues. The germline V and J ends were trimmed by 0 bases and 1 base, with 11 bases remaining between them. Germline CDR1 SGHRS, CDR2 YFSETQ. Written as DNA, the CDR3 is TGCGCCAGCAGCTTGGACAGGGCAGGGTCCTATAATTCACCCCTCCACTTT. This encodes CASSLDRAGSYNSPLHF.

The rearrangement joins TRBV29-1 to TRBJ2-7; 8 nucleotides align to TRBD1. Trimming removed 5 bases from V and 5 bases from J; junction bases left unmatched: 2. This CDR3 comprises 11 residues. Germline V lookup: CDR1 SQVTM, CDR2 ANQGSEA. The CDR3 sequence is CSVRQGNEQYF. CDR3 bases: TGCAGCGTTCGACAGGGGAACGAGCAGTACTTC.

V gene TRBV4-1 combines with J gene TRBJ2-5, with 9 bases lining up with TRBD2. The CDR3 is made up of 16 amino acids. The V and J ends lost 7 bases and 5 bases, in that order; junction bases with no gene match: 14. Germline lookup yields CDR1 MGHRA and CDR2 YSYEKL. The chain's CDR3 is CASNSIDAGGIETQYF. The CDR3 nucleotides are TGCGCCAGCAACTCTATCGACGCGGGGGGGATTGAGACCCAGTACTTC.